The 30 T cell receptor beta chains presented below share a single source sample, sequenced in a study of Ad26.COV2.S vaccination and SARS-CoV-2 variants. Treatment indicated: about 20 received Ad26.COV2.S at low or high dose, single or two shots; 5 received placebo; per-sample allocation not given. Each sample was drawn 63 days after the first injection (of vaccine or placebo). This table comes from immunoSEQ multiplex PCR, and its TCRdb copy is limited to in-frame clones, with some not included. Among about 350,000 clones listed, around 89% were seen once. The source was peripheral blood, collected in a trial of Ad26.COV2.S vaccine versus placebo. The receptors stem from a person aged 18-60 years who received the Ad26.COV2.S COVID-19 vaccine or a placebo.

CDR3 sequence (DNA): TGCGCCAGCTCCGGAACCCTCGGGGGTACGCAGTATTTT. Translating it yields CASSGTLGGTQYF. The genes are TRBV10-2 and TRBJ2-3; TRBD2 is a possible D gene (6 bases). In germline, CDR1 is WSHSY, CDR2 SAAADI. V lost 8 bases and J 8 bases, leaving 17 bases between the germline ends. The CDR3 has 13 residues.

This clone was counted between two and nine times. V is TRBV6-2 or TRBV6-3 and J is TRBJ2-7, with D unresolved. In germline, CDR1 is MNHEY, CDR2 SVGEGT. V lost 2 bases to trimming and J lost 0 bases, with 11 bases between them. The CDR3 totals 15 residues. CDR3: CASSYGDDSSYEQYF. The DNA for the CDR3 is TGTGCCAGCAGTTACGGCGATGATAGCTCCTACGAGCAGTACTTC.

This chain joins TRBV28 and TRBJ2-7; a weak D match, TRBD1 (7 bases). The germline V gene encodes CDR1 MDHEN and CDR2 SYDVKM. The CDR3 totals 14 residues. V was pared by 3 bases and J by 2 bases, with 11 bases between. CDR3 DNA sequence: TGTGCCAGCAGTTTGGTCAGGGGGGCCTACGAGCAGTACTTC. It specifies CASSLVRGAYEQYF.

Concerning this clone itself: One end of the junction is discordant with germline, which a read error may explain. The J gene is TRBJ2-3, the V gene TRBV9; 9 bases map to TRBD2. This CDR3 is built from 13 residues. Germline V CDR1 and CDR2: SGDLS, YYNGEE. CDR3 region: CATSGGRTDTQYF. The DNA for the CDR3 is TGTGCCACCAGCGGGGGGAGGACAGATACGCAGTATTTT.

The chain joins TRBV9 to TRBJ2-3, with D perhaps TRBD1 (7 bases). V dropped 3 bases and J dropped 3 bases, with 17 bases sitting between them. This CDR3 is 16 amino acids long. CDR1 and CDR2 (germline): SGDLS, YYNGEE. CDR3 loop: CASSAAPQGGTDTQYF. CDR3 nucleotides: TGTGCCAGCAGCGCCGCTCCTCAGGGGGGAACAGATACGCAGTATTTT.

V is TRBV5-5 and J is TRBJ2-1, with D unclear. CDR1 SGHKS and CDR2 YYEKEE come from the germline V gene (reference sequence). The CDR3 is made up of 13 amino acids. The V and J ends lost 5 bases and 0 bases respectively, with 6 bases between them. The CDR3 here is CASSKSSYNEQFF. Written as DNA, the CDR3 is TGTGCCAGCAGTAAGAGCTCCTACAATGAGCAGTTCTTC.

A few counts support this clone. V usage is TRBV4-1 and J usage is TRBJ1-1; D possibly corresponds to TRBD1 (5 bases). Trimming removed 2 bases at V and 3 bases at J, with 10 bases between. Germline CDR1 reads MGHRA; CDR2 reads YSYEKL. This CDR3 region has 14 residues. DNA of the CDR3: TGCGCCAGCAGCCAACTGGGGGAGGACACTGAAGCTTTCTTT. Translated: CASSQLGEDTEAFF.

CDR3 loop: CASNYDLVLGTEAFF. The DNA for the CDR3 is TGTGCCAGCAATTATGACTTGGTGTTGGGGACTGAAGCTTTCTTT. The gene calls are TRBV28 and TRBJ1-1; D remains ambiguous. V dropped 7 bases and J dropped 5 bases, with 20 bases sitting between them. The germline V gene has CDR1 MDHEN and CDR2 SYDVKM. The CDR3 covers 15 residues.

This chain joins TRBV30 and TRBJ2-1; D is unclear. The germline CDR1 and CDR2 sequences are GTSNPN and SVGIG (reference sequence). Trimming left V 0 bases short and J 9 bases short, with 12 bases between. The CDR3 has 13 residues. The CDR3 loop is CAWSVISLSEQFF. In nucleotides, the CDR3 is TGTGCCTGGAGTGTAATTAGTCTAAGTGAGCAGTTCTTC.

The rearrangement uses TRBV29-1 and TRBJ2-1; no definite D call. CDR1 and CDR2 (germline): SQVTM, ANQGSEA. V lost 6 bases and J 11 bases, leaving 14 bases between the germline ends. This CDR3 spans 11 amino acids. CDR3 amino acids: CSVQKELKQFF. Written as DNA, the CDR3 is TGCAGCGTGCAGAAGGAGTTAAAGCAGTTCTTC.

The table lists this clone with a count of one. The rearrangement links TRBV6-5 to TRBJ2-7, with 8 nucleotides matching TRBD1. Germline trimming cut 6 bases from V and 2 bases from J; bases unmatched to any gene: 9. Germline lookup yields CDR1 MNHEY and CDR2 SVGAGI. This CDR3 region has 15 residues. The CDR3 DNA follows: TGTGCCAGCAGCCCAACAGGGGGAAGGGCCTACGAGCAGTACTTC. It specifies CASSPTGGRAYEQYF.

In its sample, this clone was seen once. The rearrangement uses TRBV9 and TRBJ2-1; a weak D match, TRBD2 (5 bases). Per germline, CDR1 SGDLS and CDR2 YYNGEE. CDR3 size: 15 residues. The germline V and J ends were trimmed by 1 base and 5 bases, with 13 bases remaining between them. The CDR3 loop reads CASSVNSIGNNEQFF. The CDR3 DNA sequence: TGTGCCAGCAGCGTAAATTCAATCGGGAACAATGAGCAGTTCTTC. Filled out from reference TRBV9 and TRBJ2-1, the complete variable domain reads DSGVTQTPKHLITATGQRVTLRCSPRSGDLSVYWYQQSLDQGLQFLIQYYNGEERAKGNILERFSAQQFPDLHSELNLSSLELGDSALYFCASSVNSIGNNEQFFGPGTRLTVL.

This clone appeared a single time. V is TRBV11-1 and J is TRBJ2-1; TRBD2 matches at 10 bases. V gave up 3 bases and J gave up 1 base; unmatched junction bases: 0. The CDR3 has 15 amino acids. Germline V gene sequence: CDR1 SGHAT, CDR2 FQDESV (reference sequence). The CDR3 reads CASSFSGGSYNEQFF. DNA for the CDR3: TGTGCCAGCAGCTTTAGCGGGGGGTCCTACAATGAGCAGTTCTTC.

This chain connects TRBV4-1 to TRBJ1-4; D gene uncertain. This CDR3 region has 15 residues. The V gene lost 0 bases and the J gene lost 7 bases, with 12 bases spanning the gap. In germline, CDR1 is MGHRA, CDR2 YSYEKL. The CDR3 coding sequence is TGCGCCAGCAGCCAAGATCCCGGGGATGGTGAAAAACTGTTTTTT. Translated, it gives CASSQDPGDGEKLFF.

The chain joins TRBV3-1 (or the pseudogene TRBV3-2) to TRBJ1-1; D might be TRBD1 (5 bases). Per the germline V gene, CDR1 is LGHDT and CDR2 is YNNKEL (reference sequence). This CDR3 comprises 15 residues. V was cut by 0 bases and J by 5 bases, with 13 bases left in between. DNA of the CDR3: TGTGCCAGCAGCCAAGATCTGTGGGGGGAAACTGAAGCTTTCTTT. It encodes CASSQDLWGETEAFF.

The V and J genes are TRBV7-9 and TRBJ1-1; the D gene is possibly TRBD1 (6 bases). The germline V and J ends were trimmed by 2 bases and 5 bases, with 15 bases remaining between them. CDR1 and CDR2 (germline): SEHNR, FQNEAQ (reference sequence). The length of the CDR3 is 15 residues. CDR3 loop: CASSLLRGALTEAFF. The CDR3 DNA is TGTGCCAGCAGCTTATTACGGGGGGCTCTAACTGAAGCTTTCTTT.

The V gene is TRBV3-1 (or the pseudogene TRBV3-2), the J gene TRBJ1-5; 9 bases map to TRBD1. After removal of 4 bases from V and 0 bases from J, the junction contained 4 bases not matched to a gene. The V gene's germline CDR1 is LGHDT and CDR2 YNNKEL (reference sequence). The CDR3 has 16 residues. The CDR3 spells CASSPGTGFSNQPQHF. The CDR3, as DNA: TGTGCCAGCAGCCCCGGGACAGGGTTTAGCAATCAGCCCCAGCATTTT.

Turning to this clone: Other DNA sequences within the sample encode an identical CDR3. The chain is built from TRBV28 and TRBJ2-7; D is undetermined. The ends were cut back, 2 bases at V and 0 bases at J, with 5 bases in the middle. The CDR3 loop spans 13 amino acids. The germline V gene has CDR1 MDHEN and CDR2 SYDVKM. The CDR3 loop is CASSLRGSYEQYF. In nucleotides, the CDR3 is TGTGCCAGCAGTTTACGCGGCTCCTACGAGCAGTACTTC.

The chain couples TRBV28 to TRBJ2-5, with D unresolved. CDR3 length equals 13 residues. CDR1 MDHEN and CDR2 SYDVKM come from the germline V gene. With 6 bases removed from V and 1 base from J, the gap between germline ends came to 9 bases. The CDR3 DNA is TGTGCCAGCAGCGGGCGACTCCAAGAGACCCAGTACTTC. It specifies CASSGRLQETQYF.

The chain is built from TRBV3-1 (or the pseudogene TRBV3-2) and TRBJ1-2; unclear D gene. Trimming removed 1 base at V and 8 bases at J, with 11 bases between. CDR1 and CDR2 from the germline V gene are LGHDT and YNNKEL (reference sequence). The CDR3 extends over 13 amino acids. The CDR3 DNA reads as TGTGCCAGCAGCCAAGTATTGGCTACGGGCTACACCTTC. Its translation: CASSQVLATGYTF.

The chain links TRBV19 to TRBJ1-2; D perhaps matches TRBD1 (6 bases). CDR3 length: 14 amino acids. Germline assignment: CDR1 LNHDA and CDR2 SQIVND (reference sequence). Trimming shortened V by 5 bases and J by 7 bases, and 17 bases separated the two germline ends. This chain's CDR3 is CASSSQGGVTGYTF. The CDR3 DNA is TGTGCCAGTAGTTCACAGGGTGGAGTTACTGGCTACACCTTC.

The chain combines TRBV23-1 with TRBJ2-7; the D gene is possibly TRBD1 (5 bases). TRBV23-1 is identified as an open reading frame with a role that is uncertain. The V gene lost 0 bases and the J gene lost 3 bases, with 21 bases spanning the gap. This CDR3 has 18 residues. CDR3 loop: CASSQSIGAIDENYEQYF. CDR3 DNA: TGCGCCAGCAGTCAATCGATTGGGGCAATTGATGAAAACTACGAGCAGTACTTC.

The J gene is TRBJ1-5, the V gene TRBV24-1; D is undetermined. The length of the CDR3 is 14 residues. Germline V gene sequence: CDR1 KGHDR, CDR2 SFDVKD. Trimming shortened V by 2 bases and J by 4 bases, and 8 bases separated the two germline ends. The CDR3 region has the DNA TGTGCCACCAGTGATTCTCGGACTAATCAGCCCCAGCATTTT. The encoded protein is CATSDSRTNQPQHF.

The CDR3 loop is CATSRGTGVPYNEQFF. The CDR3 DNA follows: TGTGCCACCAGCAGAGGTACGGGAGTCCCCTACAATGAGCAGTTCTTC. The V call is TRBV15, the J call TRBJ2-1, with D maybe TRBD2 (6 bases). Trimming stripped 1 base from V and 2 bases from J, with 12 bases between. The CDR3 is 16 amino acids. CDR1 is LNHNV and CDR2 is YYDKDF in the germline V gene (reference sequence).

The CDR3 coding sequence is TGTGCCAGCACCGAATCTGCCAGACGCAATCAGCCCCAGCATTTT. Translated: CASTESARRNQPQHF. This chain uses TRBV2 with TRBJ1-5; no firm D call. CDR3 length: 15 amino acids. V was pared by 7 bases and J by 2 bases, with 15 bases between. CDR1 is SNHLY and CDR2 is FYNNEI in the germline V gene.

The rearrangement uses TRBV5-1 and TRBJ1-2; possibly TRBD1 for D (6 bases). Trimming took off 0 bases at V and 8 bases at J, with 14 bases between the two ends. Germline lookup yields CDR1 SGHRS and CDR2 YFSETQ. This CDR3 spans 14 amino acids. CDR3 sequence reads: CASSLEVQGAGYTF. The CDR3 nucleotides read TGCGCCAGCAGCTTGGAAGTACAGGGTGCCGGCTACACCTTC.

Remarks on this clone: Other DNA sequences from this sample encode an identical CDR3 as well. The chain is built from TRBV28 and TRBJ2-1; 7 positions match TRBD2. Germline V gene data show CDR1 as MDHEN and CDR2 as SYDVKM. The CDR3 sequence is 13 residues long. The V segment lost 7 bases and the J segment 3 bases; nucleotides outside the gene matches: 3. In DNA form, the CDR3 reads TGTGCCAGCACCACGGGGGGCTACAATGAGCAGTTCTTC. It yields the protein CASTTGGYNEQFF.

The chain uses TRBV3-1 (or the pseudogene TRBV3-2) and TRBJ2-5; 8 bases align to TRBD2. The CDR3 is 15 residues long. Germline-derived CDR1 and CDR2 are LGHDT and YNNKEL (reference sequence). J gave up 0 bases and V 2 bases, and 2 bases lay outside the gene matches. The CDR3 is CASSQTLADQETQYF. CDR3 DNA sequence: TGTGCCAGCAGCCAAACACTAGCGGACCAAGAGACCCAGTACTTC.

The chain links TRBV30 to TRBJ2-5; TRBD2 is a possible D gene (6 bases). The germline V and J ends were trimmed by 5 bases and 4 bases, with 14 bases remaining between them. The germline CDR1 and CDR2 sequences are GTSNPN and SVGIG (reference sequence). The CDR3 spans 13 residues. CDR3 protein: CAWSYGAGETQYF. The CDR3 DNA reads as TGTGCCTGGTCATACGGAGCGGGAGAGACCCAGTACTTC.

The rearrangement uses TRBV7-9 and TRBJ2-5; 10 nucleotides align to TRBD1. CDR1 and CDR2 (germline): SEHNR, FQNEAQ (reference sequence). This CDR3 comprises 15 residues. V trimming: 5 bases; J trimming: 4 bases; junction bases outside the gene matches: 7. DNA of the CDR3: TGTGCCAGCAGCCCTGGACAGGGGGGAACAGAGACCCAGTACTTC. Translated, it gives CASSPGQGGTETQYF.